This is a list of T cell receptor beta chains from one sample in a study of blood T cell repertoires in COVID-19. The data were produced by immunoSEQ multiplex PCR, yet TCRdb's version contains in-frame clones alone and is incomplete. The table lists a few hundred thousand clones, approximately 91% of them singletons. Input material: peripheral blood. The source is a woman in her fifties or sixties with acute or convalescent COVID-19. Each CDR3 is given with its conserved first and last residue.

TRBJ1-5,TRBV11-2,CASSSALGQSNQPQHF
TRBJ2-1,TRBV5-1,CASSLTGPSSYNEQFF
TRBJ2-1,TRBV12-3/TRBV12-4,CATNRVNEQFF
TRBJ2-3,TRBV2,CASSEPTGVVNTQYF
TRBJ1-2,TRBV5-1,CASTAWDSYGYTF
TRBJ1-2,TRBV7-2,CASSLRGRDGYTF
TRBJ1-1,TRBV7-9,CASSPGTAYTEAFF
TRBJ1-2,TRBV19,CASRETGVDGYTF
TRBJ2-1,TRBV7-9,CASSSWTEGYEQFF
TRBJ1-1,TRBV11-2,CASSPWGRVEAFF
TRBJ2-3,TRBV7-3,CASSPRRSTDTQYF
TRBJ2-1,TRBV14,CASSHRRGEDNEQFF
TRBJ1-2,TRBV28,CASSLLSYGYTF
TRBJ2-3,TRBV7-9,CASSFGQGSRTDTQYF
TRBJ2-7,TRBV29-1,CSVARSSVALEQYF
TRBJ2-2,TRBV7-2,CASSFGQGYTGELFF
TRBJ2-1,TRBV28,CASSGGEGLAGAGYNEQFF
TRBJ2-1,TRBV9,CASSAGTSGSYNEQFF
TRBJ2-3,TRBV3-1/TRBV3-2,CASSQGGPPVQF
TRBJ2-5,TRBV20-1,CSTMRGETQYF
TRBJ2-3,TRBV13,CASSLSGLGVDTQYF
TRBJ2-1,TRBV5-6,CASSIPGLPSSYNEQFF
TRBJ2-7,TRBV3-1/TRBV3-2,CASSLHMDRGDEQYF
TRBJ1-1,TRBV6-2/TRBV6-3,CASSYRQGGFMNTEAFF
TRBJ1-5,TRBV18,CASVEGLNQPQHF
TRBJ2-5,TRBV25-1,CASSLDRGRVSETQYF
TRBJ1-5,TRBV19,CASSPSESALRAQHF
TRBJ1-1,TRBV6-6,CASSYSAGANTEAFF
TRBJ1-2,TRBV11-2,CASSLGLRGDYGYTF
TRBJ2-6,TRBV5-1,CASSFGDSGANVLTF
TRBJ2-1,TRBV5-1,CASSFTSSSYNEQFF
TRBJ1-1,TRBV2,CASSRGLNTEAFF
TRBJ2-1,TRBV10-3,CAISVPPGGQGGFNEQFF
TRBJ1-1,TRBV5-1,CASSLEGVTEAFF
TRBJ1-3,TRBV5-6,CASSETTASGNTIYF
TRBJ1-2,TRBV27,CATRTGGSNYGYTF
TRBJ1-1,TRBV28,CASEGANTEAFF
TRBJ2-7,TRBV29-1,CSVEEGTGGSYEQYF
TRBJ1-5,TRBV5-8,CASSLEGNSNQPQHF
TRBJ2-3,TRBV29-1,CSVGTDRGLADTQYF
TRBJ2-2,TRBV7-2,CASSLTRGGYTGELFF
TRBJ1-2,TRBV5-1,CASSFTGTEGYTF
TRBJ1-3,TRBV28,CASSLGGVAGNTIYF
TRBJ1-3,TRBV11-2,CASSRSSGNTIYF
TRBJ1-5,TRBV12-3/TRBV12-4,CASSHNRDQPQHF
TRBJ2-5,TRBV7-7,CASSPNGGLSQYF
TRBJ1-2,TRBV30,CAWNDRASYGYTF